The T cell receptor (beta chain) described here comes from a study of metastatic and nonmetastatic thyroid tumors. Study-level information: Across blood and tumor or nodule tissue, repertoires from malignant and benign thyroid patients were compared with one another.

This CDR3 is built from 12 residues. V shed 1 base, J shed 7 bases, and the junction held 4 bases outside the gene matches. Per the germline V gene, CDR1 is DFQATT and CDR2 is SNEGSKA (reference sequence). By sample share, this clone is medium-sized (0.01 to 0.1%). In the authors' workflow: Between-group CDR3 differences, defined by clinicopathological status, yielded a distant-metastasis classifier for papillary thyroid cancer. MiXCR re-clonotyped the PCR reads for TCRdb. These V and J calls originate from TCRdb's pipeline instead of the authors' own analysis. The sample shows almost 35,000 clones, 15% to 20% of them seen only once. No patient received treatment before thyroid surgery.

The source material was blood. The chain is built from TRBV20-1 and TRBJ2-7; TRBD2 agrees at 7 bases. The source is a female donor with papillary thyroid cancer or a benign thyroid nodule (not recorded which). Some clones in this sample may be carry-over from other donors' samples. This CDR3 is CSARAREWEQYF. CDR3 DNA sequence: TGCAGTGCTAGAGCGCGGGAGTGGGAGCAGTACTTC.